This T cell receptor (beta chain) was captured in a study of blood T cell repertoires in COVID-19. Study information: The United States, Italy and Spain supplied acute and convalescent COVID-19 samples. Sources were T cells, B-cell-depleted T cells, or PBMCs; the material itself was cDNA or gDNA.

Germline values: CDR1 GTSNPN, CDR2 SVGIG (reference sequence). The CDR3 is made up of 18 amino acids. Trimming cost V 4 bases and J 9 bases; bases outside gene matches: 16. Profiling relied on immunoSEQ multiplex PCR, and the TCRdb table lists in-frame clones only, not all of them. The sample includes about 310,000 clones, about 91% of them seen just once. J is TRBJ2-1 and V is TRBV30, with TRBD2 matching over 15 bases. The sample comprised PBMCs or T cells enriched from blood (not recorded which). The sequence was obtained from a woman under 30 who had recovered from COVID-19. This CDR3 is CAWTPPGSRTSGRAEQFF. CDR3 DNA: TGTGCCTGGACCCCCCCGGGCTCCCGGACTAGCGGGAGGGCTGAGCAGTTCTTC.